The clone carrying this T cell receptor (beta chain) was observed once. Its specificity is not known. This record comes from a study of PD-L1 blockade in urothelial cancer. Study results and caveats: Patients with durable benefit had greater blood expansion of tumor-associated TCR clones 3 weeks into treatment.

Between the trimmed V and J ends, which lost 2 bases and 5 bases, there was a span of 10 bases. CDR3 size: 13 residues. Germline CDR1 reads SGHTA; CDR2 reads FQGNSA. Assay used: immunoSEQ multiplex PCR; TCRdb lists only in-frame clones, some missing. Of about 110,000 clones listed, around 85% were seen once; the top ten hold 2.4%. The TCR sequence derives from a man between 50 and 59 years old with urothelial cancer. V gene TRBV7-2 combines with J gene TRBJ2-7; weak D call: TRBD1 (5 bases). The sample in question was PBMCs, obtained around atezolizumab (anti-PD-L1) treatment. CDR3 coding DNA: TGTGCCAGCAGCTTATTACAGGCCAACGAGCAGTACTTC. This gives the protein CASSLLQANEQYF.